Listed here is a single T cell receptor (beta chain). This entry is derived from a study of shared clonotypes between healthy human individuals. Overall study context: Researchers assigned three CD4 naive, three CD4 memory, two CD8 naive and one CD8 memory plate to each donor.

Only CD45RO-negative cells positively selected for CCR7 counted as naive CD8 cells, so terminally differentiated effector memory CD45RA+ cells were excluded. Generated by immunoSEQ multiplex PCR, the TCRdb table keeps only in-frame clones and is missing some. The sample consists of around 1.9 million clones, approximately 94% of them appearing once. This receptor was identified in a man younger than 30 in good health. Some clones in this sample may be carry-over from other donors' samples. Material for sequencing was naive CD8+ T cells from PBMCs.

The CDR3 DNA reads as TGTGCCAGCAGTTTAGCGGTCAGGGGTATCTACGAGCAGTACTTC. Translated: CASSLAVRGIYEQYF. The chain uses TRBV28 and TRBJ2-5, with a possible D match to TRBD1 (6 bases). The J call may be wrong; the DNA end is better matched by TRBJ2-7. Germline CDR1 MDHEN, CDR2 SYDVKM. CDR3 length: 15 amino acids.